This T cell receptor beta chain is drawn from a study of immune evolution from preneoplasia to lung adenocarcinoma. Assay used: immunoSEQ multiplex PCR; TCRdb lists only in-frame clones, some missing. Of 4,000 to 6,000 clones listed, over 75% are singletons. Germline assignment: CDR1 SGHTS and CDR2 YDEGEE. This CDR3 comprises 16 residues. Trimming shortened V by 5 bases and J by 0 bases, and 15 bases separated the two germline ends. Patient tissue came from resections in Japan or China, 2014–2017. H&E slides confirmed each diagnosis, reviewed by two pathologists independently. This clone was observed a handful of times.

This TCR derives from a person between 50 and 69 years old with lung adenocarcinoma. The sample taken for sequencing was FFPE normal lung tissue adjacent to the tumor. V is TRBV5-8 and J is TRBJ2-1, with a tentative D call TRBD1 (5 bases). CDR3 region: CASSFEGDFSYNEQFF. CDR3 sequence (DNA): TGTGCCAGCAGTTTTGAAGGGGATTTCTCCTACAATGAGCAGTTCTTC.